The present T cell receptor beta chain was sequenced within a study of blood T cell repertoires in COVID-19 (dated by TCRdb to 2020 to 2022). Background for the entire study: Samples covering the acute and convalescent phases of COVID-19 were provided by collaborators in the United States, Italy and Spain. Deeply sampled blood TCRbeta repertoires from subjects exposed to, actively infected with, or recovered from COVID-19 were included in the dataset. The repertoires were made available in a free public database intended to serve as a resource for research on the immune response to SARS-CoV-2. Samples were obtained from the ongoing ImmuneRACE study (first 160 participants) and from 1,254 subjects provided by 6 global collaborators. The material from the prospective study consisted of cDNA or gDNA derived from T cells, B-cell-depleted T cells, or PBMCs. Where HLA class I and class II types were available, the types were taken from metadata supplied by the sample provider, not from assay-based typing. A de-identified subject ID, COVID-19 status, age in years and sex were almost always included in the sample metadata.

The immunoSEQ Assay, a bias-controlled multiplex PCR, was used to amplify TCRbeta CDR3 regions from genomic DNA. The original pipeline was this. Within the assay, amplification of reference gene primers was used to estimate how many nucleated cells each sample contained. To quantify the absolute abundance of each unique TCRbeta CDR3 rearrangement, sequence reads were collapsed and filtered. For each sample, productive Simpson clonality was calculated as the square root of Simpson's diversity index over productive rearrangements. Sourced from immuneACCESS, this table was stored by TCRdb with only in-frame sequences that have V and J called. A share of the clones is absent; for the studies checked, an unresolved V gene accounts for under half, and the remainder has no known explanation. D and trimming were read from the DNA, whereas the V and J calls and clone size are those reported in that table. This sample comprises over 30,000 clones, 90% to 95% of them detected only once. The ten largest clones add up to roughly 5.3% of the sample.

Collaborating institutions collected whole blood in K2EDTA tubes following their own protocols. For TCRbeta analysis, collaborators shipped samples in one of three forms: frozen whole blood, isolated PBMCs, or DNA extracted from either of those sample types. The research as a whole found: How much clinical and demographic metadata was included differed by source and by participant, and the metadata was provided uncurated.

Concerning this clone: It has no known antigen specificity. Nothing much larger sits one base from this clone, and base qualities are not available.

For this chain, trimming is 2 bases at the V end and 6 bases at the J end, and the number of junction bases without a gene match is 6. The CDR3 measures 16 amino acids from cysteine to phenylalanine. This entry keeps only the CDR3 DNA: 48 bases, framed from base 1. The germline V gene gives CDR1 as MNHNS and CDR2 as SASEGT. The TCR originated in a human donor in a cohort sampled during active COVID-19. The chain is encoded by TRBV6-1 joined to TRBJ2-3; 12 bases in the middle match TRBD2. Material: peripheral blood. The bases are TGTGCCAGCAGTGAACTCCTAGCGGGGGGGCCGGATACGCAGTATTTT. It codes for CASSELLAGGPDTQYF.